Many counts were recorded for the clone carrying this T cell receptor (beta chain). Its antigen is currently unknown. Using RNA transcripts as the source, TCR beta CDR3 regions were amplified. TCR CDR3 underwent first-round RT-PCR with the HTBI primer set. TCRdb called the multiplex PCR reads again in MiXCR, with one record for every CDR3 protein. The sample has 600,000 to 750,000 distinct CDR3 sequences, about 18% seen once; the top ten hold around 16%. The sample is drawn from a study of T cells in Graves' hyperthyroidism and ophthalmopathy. About the research overall: Peripheral blood was secured at the point of initial diagnosis, before any treatment.

Calling Graves' hyperthyroidism stable meant ophthalmopathy did not progress within 18 months. V trimming: 5 bases; J trimming: 1 base; junction bases outside the gene matches: 14. There are 18 residues in the CDR3. Germline CDR1 reads SGHAT; CDR2 reads FQDESV (reference sequence). Whole-study results and caveats: Ophthalmopathy was predicted by the model a median of about six months ahead of onset. Most thyroid clonotypes that were expanded above 0.001 also turned up in blood.

The receptor was isolated from a man aged 45-65 years with Graves' hyperthyroidism. The sample comprised blood. This chain links TRBV11-1 with TRBJ1-5, with 7 bases fitting TRBD1. Written as DNA, the CDR3 is TGTGCCAGCAGCCCCCAAGGGGACAGACCGGGGAGCAATCAGCCCCAGCATTTT. Encoded protein: CASSPQGDRPGSNQPQHF.